This T cell receptor beta chain was sequenced during a study of T cell clonality in common variable immunodeficiency. Study-wide results and limits: CVID subjects showed higher TCRbeta clonality than healthy controls. Fewer TCRbeta clones were shared among CVID subjects than controls.

This clone showed up many times. Antigen unknown. Caucasian heritage predominated among both patients and controls. Sequencing input was equivalent genomic DNA from CVID and controls. Profiled with immunoSEQ multiplex PCR; TCRdb holds only in-frame clones, not every one. The table lists about 40,000 clones, with no singletons. Sequenced sample: peripheral blood mononuclear cells. The sequence came from a person between 18 and 70 years old in good health.

The CDR3 DNA, read in part, is TGTGCCAGCAGCTTGTCGGGGGGCGGTATCTATGGC. Protein product: CASSLSGGGIYG. The whole CDR3 is CASSLSGGGIYGYTF. This chain connects TRBV5-5 to TRBJ1-2; the D gene is possibly TRBD1 (6 bases). The read falls 3 residues short of the CDR3 end, and the missing part is taken from the germline J gene. V was trimmed by 1 base and J by 4 bases, leaving 14 bases between them. The CDR3 has 15 residues. Germline loops: CDR1 SGHKS, CDR2 YYEKEE (reference sequence).